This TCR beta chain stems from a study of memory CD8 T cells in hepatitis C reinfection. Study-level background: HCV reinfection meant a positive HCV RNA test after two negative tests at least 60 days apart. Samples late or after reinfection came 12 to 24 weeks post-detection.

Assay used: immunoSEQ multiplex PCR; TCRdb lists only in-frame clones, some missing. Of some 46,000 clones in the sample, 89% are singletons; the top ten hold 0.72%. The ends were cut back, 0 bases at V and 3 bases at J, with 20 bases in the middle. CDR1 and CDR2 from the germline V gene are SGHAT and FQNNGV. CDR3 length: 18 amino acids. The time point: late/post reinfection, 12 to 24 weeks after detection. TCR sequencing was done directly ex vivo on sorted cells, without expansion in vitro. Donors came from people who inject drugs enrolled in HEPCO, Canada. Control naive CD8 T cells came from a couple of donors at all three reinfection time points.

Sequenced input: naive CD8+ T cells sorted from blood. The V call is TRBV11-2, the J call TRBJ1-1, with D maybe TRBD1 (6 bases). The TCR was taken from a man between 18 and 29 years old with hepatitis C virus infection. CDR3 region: CASSLDRWGGPRDTEAFF. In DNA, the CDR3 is TGTGCCAGCAGCTTAGATAGGTGGGGGGGCCCAAGGGACACTGAAGCTTTCTTT.